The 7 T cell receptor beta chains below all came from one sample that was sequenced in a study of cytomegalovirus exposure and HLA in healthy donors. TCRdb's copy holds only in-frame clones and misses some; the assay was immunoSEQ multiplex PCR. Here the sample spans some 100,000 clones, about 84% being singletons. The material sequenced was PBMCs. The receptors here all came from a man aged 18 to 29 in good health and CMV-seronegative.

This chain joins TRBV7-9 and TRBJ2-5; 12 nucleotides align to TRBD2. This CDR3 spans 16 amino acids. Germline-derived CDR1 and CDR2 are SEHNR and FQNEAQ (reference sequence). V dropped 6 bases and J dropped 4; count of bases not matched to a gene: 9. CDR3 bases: TGTGCCAGCAGACTCTCTAGCGGGGGGGCCGGAGAGACCCAGTACTTC. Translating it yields CASRLSSGGAGETQYF.

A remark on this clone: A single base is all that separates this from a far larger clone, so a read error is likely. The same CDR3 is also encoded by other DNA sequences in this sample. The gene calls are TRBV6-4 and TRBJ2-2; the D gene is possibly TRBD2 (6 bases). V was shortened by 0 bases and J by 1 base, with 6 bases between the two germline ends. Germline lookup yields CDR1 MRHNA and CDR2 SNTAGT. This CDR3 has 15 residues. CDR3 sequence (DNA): TGTGCCAGCAGTGACTCTAGCGGGAACACCGGGGAGCTGTTTTTT. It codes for CASSDSSGNTGELFF.

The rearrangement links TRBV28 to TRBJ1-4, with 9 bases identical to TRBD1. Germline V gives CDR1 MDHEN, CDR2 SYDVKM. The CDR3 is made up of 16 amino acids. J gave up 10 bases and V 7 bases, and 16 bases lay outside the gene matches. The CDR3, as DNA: TGTGCCAGCATCCCGGGACAGGGCCGGGGTTACGGAAAACTGTTTTTT. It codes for CASIPGQGRGYGKLFF.

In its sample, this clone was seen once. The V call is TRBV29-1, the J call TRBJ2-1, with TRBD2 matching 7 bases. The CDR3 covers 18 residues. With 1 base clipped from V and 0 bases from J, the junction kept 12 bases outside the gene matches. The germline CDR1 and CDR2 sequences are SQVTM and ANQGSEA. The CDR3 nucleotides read TGCAGCGTTGAAGGGTCGGGTAGCGGGTCAAGCTCCTACAATGAGCAGTTCTTC. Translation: CSVEGSGSGSSSYNEQFF.

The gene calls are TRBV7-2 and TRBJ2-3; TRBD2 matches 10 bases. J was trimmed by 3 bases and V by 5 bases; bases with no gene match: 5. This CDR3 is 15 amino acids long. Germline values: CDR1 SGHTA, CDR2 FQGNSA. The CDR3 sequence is CASSRLAGVTDTQYF. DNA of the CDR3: TGTGCCAGCAGCCGGCTAGCGGGGGTTACAGATACGCAGTATTTT.

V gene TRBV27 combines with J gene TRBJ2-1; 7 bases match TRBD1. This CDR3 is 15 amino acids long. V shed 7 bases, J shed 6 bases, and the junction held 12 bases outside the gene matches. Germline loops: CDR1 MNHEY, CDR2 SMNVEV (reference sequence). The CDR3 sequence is CASKRWQGVSNEQFF. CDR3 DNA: TGTGCCAGCAAACGCTGGCAGGGGGTTTCCAATGAGCAGTTCTTC.

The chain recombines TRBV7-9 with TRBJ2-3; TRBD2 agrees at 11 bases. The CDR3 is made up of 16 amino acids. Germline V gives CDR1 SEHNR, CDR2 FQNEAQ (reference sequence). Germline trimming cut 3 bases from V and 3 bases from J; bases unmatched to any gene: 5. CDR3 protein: CASSFQTSGVTDTQYF. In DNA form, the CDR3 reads TGTGCCAGCAGCTTTCAGACTAGCGGGGTAACAGATACGCAGTATTTT.